This T cell receptor (beta chain) was sequenced for a study of shared clonotypes between healthy human individuals. CDR1 and CDR2 from the germline V gene are SGHTA and FQGTGA. The CDR3 consists of 15 residues. V shed 2 bases and J shed 4 bases, with 12 bases lying between them. In the original processing: With immunoSEQ giving junction-only sequences and no quality scores, filtering differed. Sequenced by immunoSEQ multiplex PCR; TCRdb stores in-frame clones only, minus some. From that table come the V and J calls and clone size; the DNA was used to work out D and trimming. The sample has roughly 2.4 million clones; 95% are singletons.

The clonotype comes from a man aged 18-30 years in good health. The V call is TRBV7-3, the J call TRBJ2-1; a weak D match, TRBD1 (6 bases). Sequencing was carried out using naive CD4+ T cells sorted from blood. Subset specified: CD45RA+ positively selected. The CDR3 DNA sequence: TGTGCCAGCAGCTTAGGCAGGGGCAGTTACAATGAGCAGTTCTTC. It translates to CASSLGRGSYNEQFF. The whole variable domain, filled in from reference TRBV7-3 and TRBJ2-1, reads GAGVSQTPSNKVTEKGKYVELRCDPISGHTALYWYRQSLGQGPEFLIYFQGTGAADDSGLPNDRFFAVRPEGSVSTLKIQRTERGDSAVYLCASSLGRGSYNEQFFGPGTRLTVL.